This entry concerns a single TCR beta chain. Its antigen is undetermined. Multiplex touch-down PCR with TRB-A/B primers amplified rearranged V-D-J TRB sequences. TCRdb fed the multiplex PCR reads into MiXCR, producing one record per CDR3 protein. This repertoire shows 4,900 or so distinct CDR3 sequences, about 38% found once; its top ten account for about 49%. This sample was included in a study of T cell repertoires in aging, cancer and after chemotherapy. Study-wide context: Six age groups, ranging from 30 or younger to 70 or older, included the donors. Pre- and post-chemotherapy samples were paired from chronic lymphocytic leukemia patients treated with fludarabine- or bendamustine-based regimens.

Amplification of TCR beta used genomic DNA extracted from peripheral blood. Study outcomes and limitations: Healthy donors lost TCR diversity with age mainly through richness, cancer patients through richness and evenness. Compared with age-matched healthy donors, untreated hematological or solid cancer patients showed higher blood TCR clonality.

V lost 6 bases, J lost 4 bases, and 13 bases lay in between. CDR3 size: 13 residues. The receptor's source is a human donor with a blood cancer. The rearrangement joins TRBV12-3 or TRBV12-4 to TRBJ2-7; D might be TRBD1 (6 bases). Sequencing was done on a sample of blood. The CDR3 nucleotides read TGTGCCAGCAGCCGGGACACCTTATACGAGCAGTACTTC. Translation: CASSRDTLYEQYF.